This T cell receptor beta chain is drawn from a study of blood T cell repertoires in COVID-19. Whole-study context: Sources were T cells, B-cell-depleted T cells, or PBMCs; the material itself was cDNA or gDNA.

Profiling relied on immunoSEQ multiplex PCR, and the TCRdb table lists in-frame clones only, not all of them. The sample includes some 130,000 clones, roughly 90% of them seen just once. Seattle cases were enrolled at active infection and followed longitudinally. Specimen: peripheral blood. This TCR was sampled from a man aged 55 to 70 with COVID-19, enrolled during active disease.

In DNA, the CDR3 is TGTGCCAGCTCACGACGGACAGGGTCGGGTGAGACCCAGTACTTC. It yields the protein CASSRRTGSGETQYF. The V and J genes are TRBV18 and TRBJ2-5; TRBD1 agrees at 8 bases. The CDR3 contains 15 residues. J gave up 5 bases and V 4 bases, and 9 bases lay outside the gene matches. The germline V gene has CDR1 KGHSH and CDR2 LQKENI. Complete variable domain (other parts from reference TRBV18 and TRBJ2-5): NAGVMQNPRHLVRRRGQEARLRCSPMKGHSHVYWYRQLPEEGLKFMVYLQKENIIDESGMPKERFSAEFPKEGPSILRIQQVVRGDSAAYFCASSRRTGSGETQYFGPGTRLLVL.